This T cell receptor beta chain was recorded in a study of OX40 agonist ivuxolimab in advanced cancers. For the study at large: At roughly 83% male, the cohort had a mean age of around 56 years, ranging from roughly 20 to 80.

The germline CDR1 and CDR2 sequences are LNHDA and SQIVND (reference sequence). The CDR3 spans 20 residues. Germline trimming cut 5 bases from V and 0 bases from J; bases unmatched to any gene: 14. This table comes from immunoSEQ multiplex PCR, and its TCRdb copy is limited to in-frame clones, with some not included. The data show 69,000 or so clones, about nine tenths seen once. The receptor was isolated from an adult with an advanced solid tumor such as melanoma, head and neck, liver or kidney cancer. This chain uses TRBV19 with TRBJ2-3; the match to TRBD2 covers 13 bases. This specimen was CD4+ or CD8+ T cells sorted from blood, taken in a trial of the OX40 agonist ivuxolimab. CDR3: CASSLTGTSGATLSTDTQYF. The CDR3 DNA follows: TGTGCCAGTAGTTTAACCGGGACTAGCGGGGCCACCCTCAGCACAGATACGCAGTATTTT.